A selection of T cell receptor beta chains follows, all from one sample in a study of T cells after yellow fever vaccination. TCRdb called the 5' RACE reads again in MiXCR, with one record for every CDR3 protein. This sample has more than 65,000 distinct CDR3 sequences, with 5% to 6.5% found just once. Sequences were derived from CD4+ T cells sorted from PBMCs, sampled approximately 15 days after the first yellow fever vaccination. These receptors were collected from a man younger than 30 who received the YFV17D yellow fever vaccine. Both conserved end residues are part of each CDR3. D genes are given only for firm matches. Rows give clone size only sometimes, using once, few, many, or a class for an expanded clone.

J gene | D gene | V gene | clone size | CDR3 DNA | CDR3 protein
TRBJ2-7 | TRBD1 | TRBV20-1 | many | TGCAGTGCTAGGGGGACAGGACCCTACGAGCAGTACTTC | CSARGTGPYEQYF
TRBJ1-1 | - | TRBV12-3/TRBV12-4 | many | TGTGCCAGCAGCATGAATGACATGTTGAACACTGAAGCTTTCTTT | CASSMNDMLNTEAFF
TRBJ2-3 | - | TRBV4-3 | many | TGCGCCAGCAGCCAAGATTCGTCATCAGATACGCAGTATTTT | CASSQDSSSDTQYF
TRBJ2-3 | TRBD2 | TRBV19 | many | TGTGCCACCACCGCGGGGGGCACAGATACGCAGTATTTT | CATTAGGTDTQYF
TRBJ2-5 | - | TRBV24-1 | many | TGTGCCACCAGTGATTTTGGGGAGACCCAGTACTTC | CATSDFGETQYF
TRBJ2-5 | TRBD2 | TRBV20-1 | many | TGCAGTGCTAGGTCGGGGGGGACTGGGGACCAGTACTTC | CSARSGGTGDQYF
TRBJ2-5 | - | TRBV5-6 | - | TGTGCCAGGGGCCCAAGGCTCCTCGGGACCCAGTACTTC | CARGPRLLGTQYF
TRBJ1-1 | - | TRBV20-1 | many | TGCAGTGCGCCGGACAGACGTCGGGTCGCTGAAGCTTTCTTT | CSAPDRRRVAEAFF
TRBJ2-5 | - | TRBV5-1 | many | TGCGCCAGCAGCTTCGGGACATTCCAAGAGACCCAGTACTTC | CASSFGTFQETQYF
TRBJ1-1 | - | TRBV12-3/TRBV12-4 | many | TGTGCCAGCAGTTCCGGGACACCATCTACGGGGACTGAAGCTTTCTTT | CASSSGTPSTGTEAFF
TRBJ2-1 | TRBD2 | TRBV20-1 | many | TGCAGTGCTAGAGTGGGCCTAGCGGCCTACAATGAGCAGTTCTTC | CSARVGLAAYNEQFF
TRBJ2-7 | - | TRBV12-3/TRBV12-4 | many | TGTGCCAGCAGTTTTGCGGGACACTTCTACGAGCAGTACTTC | CASSFAGHFYEQYF
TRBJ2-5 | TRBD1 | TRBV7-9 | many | TGTGCCAGCAGCCCCCAGACAGGGCAAGAGACCCAGTACTTC | CASSPQTGQETQYF
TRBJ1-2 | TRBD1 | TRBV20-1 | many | TGCAGTGCTAAGGGACAGGGCGAACTCTATGGCTACACCTTC | CSAKGQGELYGYTF
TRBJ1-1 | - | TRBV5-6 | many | TGTGCCAGCAACCCTAGGGCAGGCCCCACTGAAGCTTTCTTT | CASNPRAGPTEAFF
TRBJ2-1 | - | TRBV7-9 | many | TGTGCCAGCAGCTTAGAAGGTGCTGGGAACAATGAGCAGTTCTTC | CASSLEGAGNNEQFF
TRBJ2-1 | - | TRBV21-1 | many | TGTGCCAGCAGCAAAGCGCGAGAGGGCTTGCGTCCGGGCGAGCAGTTCTTC | CASSKAREGLRPGEQFF
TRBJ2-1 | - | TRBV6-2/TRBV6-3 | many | TGTGCCAGCAGTTACTCGAAGCGGTACAATGAGCAGTTCTTC | CASSYSKRYNEQFF
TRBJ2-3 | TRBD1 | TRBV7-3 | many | TGTGCCAGCAGCTTGGGGACAGGGTCCGCAGATACGCAGTATTTT | CASSLGTGSADTQYF
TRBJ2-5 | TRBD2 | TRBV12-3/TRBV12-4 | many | TGTGCCAGCAGTGGACTAGCGGGGGACCAAGAGACCCAGTACTTC | CASSGLAGDQETQYF
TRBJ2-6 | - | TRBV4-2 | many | TGTGCCAGCAGCCACCGGGACACTGACTCTGGGGCCAACGTCCTGACTTTC | CASSHRDTDSGANVLTF
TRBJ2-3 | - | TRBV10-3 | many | TGTGCCATCAGTGAGAGGGCCGCCCGAGGGTCAGATACGCAGTATTTT | CAISERAARGSDTQYF
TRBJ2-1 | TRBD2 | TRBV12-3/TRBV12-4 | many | TGTGCCAGCAGTCCACTAGCGGGGGGGCCCGTTCATGAGCAGTTCTTC | CASSPLAGGPVHEQFF
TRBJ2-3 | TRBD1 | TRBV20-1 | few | TGCAGTGCCATAGGGTCGGGACAGTCCTCTCCTGCAGATACGCAGTATTTT | CSAIGSGQSSPADTQYF
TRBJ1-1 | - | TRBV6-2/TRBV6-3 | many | TGTGCCAGCAGTTACTCGACTAACACTGAAGCTTTCTTT | CASSYSTNTEAFF
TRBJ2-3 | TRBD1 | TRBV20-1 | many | TGCAGTTCCACAGGGGTTTTCGCAGATACGCAGTATTTT | CSSTGVFADTQYF
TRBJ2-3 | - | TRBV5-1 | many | TGCGCCAGCAGTGTGGGGACGACTAGCACAGATACGCAGTATTTT | CASSVGTTSTDTQYF
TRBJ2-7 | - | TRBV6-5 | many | TGTGCCAGCACAGGGGCCTACGAGCAGTACTTC | CASTGAYEQYF
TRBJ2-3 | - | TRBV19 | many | TGTGCCAGTAGTATGACTGGGGTGACAGATACGCAGTATTTT | CASSMTGVTDTQYF
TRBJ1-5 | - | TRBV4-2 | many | TGTGCCAGCAGCCAAGAAGGGAGGAATAGCAATCAGCCCCAGCATTTT | CASSQEGRNSNQPQHF
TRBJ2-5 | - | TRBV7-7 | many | TGTGCCAGCAGCCCCCGGGCTGGGCATGGGACCCAGTACTTC | CASSPRAGHGTQYF
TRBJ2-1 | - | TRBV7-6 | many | TGTGCCAGCAGCGGTCCTCCGGTGGGTGAGCAGTTCTTC | CASSGPPVGEQFF
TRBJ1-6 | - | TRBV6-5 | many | TGTGCCAGCAGTTTTGGGACACTATATAATTCACCCCTCCACTTT | CASSFGTLYNSPLHF
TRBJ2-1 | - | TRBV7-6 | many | TGTGCCAGCAGCTCACTAGCGACAGGGGAGCAGTTCTTC | CASSSLATGEQFF
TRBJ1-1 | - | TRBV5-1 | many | TGCGCCAGCAGCTTGGCCCTGGGCCGGGGCACTGAAGCTTTCTTT | CASSLALGRGTEAFF
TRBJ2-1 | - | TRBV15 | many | TGTGCCACCAGCAGAGGTGGGGGGACTGCCCAGGAGCAGTTCTTC | CATSRGGGTAQEQFF
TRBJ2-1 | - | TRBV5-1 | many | TGCGCCAGCAGCTTCGGGGCGGGGGCCACAGAGGGGGAGCAGTTCTTC | CASSFGAGATEGEQFF
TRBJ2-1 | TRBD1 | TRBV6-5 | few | TGTGCCAGCAGTTATAGGACAGGGCGATACAATGAGCAGTTCTTC | CASSYRTGRYNEQFF
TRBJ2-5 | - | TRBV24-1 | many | TGTGCCACCAGCCATGGAGGGGGTCCAGAGACCCAGTACTTC | CATSHGGGPETQYF
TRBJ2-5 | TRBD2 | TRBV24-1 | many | TGTGCCACCAGTCTAGCGGGGGCGGAGACCCAGTACTTC | CATSLAGAETQYF
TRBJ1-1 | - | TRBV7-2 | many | TGTGCCAGCAGCACGGACCCCGGTGACACTGAAGCTTTCTTT | CASSTDPGDTEAFF
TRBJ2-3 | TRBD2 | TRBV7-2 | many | TGTGCCAGCAGCTTACTCGGGGGGGACGGCACAGATACGCAGTATTTT | CASSLLGGDGTDTQYF
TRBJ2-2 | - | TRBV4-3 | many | TGCGCCAGCAGCCATGATAACAGGGACACCGGGGAGCTGTTTTTT | CASSHDNRDTGELFF
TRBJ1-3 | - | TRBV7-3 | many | TGTGCCAGCAGCCAAACCCGGACGGGAAAAGCCCTAATCGGCTCTGGAAACACCATATATTTT | CASSQTRTGKALIGSGNTIYF